The T cell receptor (beta chain) under discussion was sequenced for a study of T cells in Graves' hyperthyroidism and ophthalmopathy. Background on the study: Prior to any treatment, at the point of initial diagnosis, peripheral blood was collected.

The CDR3 is 14 amino acids. The germline V and J ends were trimmed by 5 bases and 2 bases, with 13 bases remaining between them. Researchers amplified the TCR beta CDR3 regions from RNA transcripts. Initially, a first-round RT-PCR of the TCR CDR3 employed the HTBI primer set. TCRdb fed the multiplex PCR reads into MiXCR, producing one record per CDR3 protein. The sample has around 520,000 distinct CDR3 sequences, around 22% seen once. This clonotype appeared many times. Specimen: blood. The origin of this receptor is a woman aged 25 to 45 with Graves' ophthalmopathy. The chain uses TRBV12-3 or TRBV12-4 and TRBJ2-7, with D hard to call. CDR3 bases: TGTGCCAGCAGTCGAGCAGGCCCCACCTACGAGCAGTACTTC. Translation: CASSRAGPTYEQYF.